The clone carrying this T cell receptor beta chain was counted a single time. The sample is drawn from a study of OX40 agonist ivuxolimab in advanced cancers. Study-wide context: Eligibility rules accepted prior anti-PD-1, anti-PD-L1 or anti-CTLA-4 therapy, and roughly 40% had some.

Profiling relied on immunoSEQ multiplex PCR, and the TCRdb table lists in-frame clones only, not all of them. The data contain around 40,000 clones, over 80% of them singletons. The germline V and J ends were trimmed by 6 bases and 8 bases, with 19 bases remaining between them. The CDR3 runs 14 residues. Germline CDR1 reads LNHDA; CDR2 reads SQIVND (reference sequence). This receptor was identified in an adult with an advanced solid tumor such as melanoma, head and neck, liver or kidney cancer. This chain links TRBV19 with TRBJ1-2; D not resolved. The sequencing here drew on CD4+ or CD8+ T cells sorted from blood, taken in a trial of the OX40 agonist ivuxolimab. The CDR3 DNA is TGTGCCAGTAGGGTCAGGTCCCTCCTTAGGGGCTACACCTTC. Translated: CASRVRSLLRGYTF.